This is a list of T cell receptor beta chains from one sample in a study of blood T cell repertoires in COVID-19. Profiled with immunoSEQ multiplex PCR; TCRdb holds only in-frame clones, not every one. The sample holds 350,000 to 450,000 clones, under 85% seen once. Sequenced material: PBMCs or T cells enriched from blood (not recorded which). The receptors stem from a woman between 50 and 59 years old who had recovered from COVID-19. The CDR3 runs from the conserved cysteine through the conserved F or W. The order of the fields is D gene, clone size, J gene, V gene, CDR3 DNA, CDR3 protein. A D gene is named only where the DNA matches it firmly. Some rows mark clone size as missing; the rest say once, few, many or name a class of expanded clone.

D gene: NA; clone size: NA; J gene: TRBJ2-2; V gene: TRBV7-9; CDR3 DNA: TGTGCCAGCAGCTTAGTCGGGGCCGGGGAGCTGTTTTTT; CDR3 protein: CASSLVGAGELFF
D gene: NA; clone size: NA; J gene: TRBJ1-2; V gene: TRBV3-1/TRBV3-2; CDR3 DNA: TGTGCCAGCAGCCCGTCGATGGGCGCTAACTATGGCTACACCTTC; CDR3 protein: CASSPSMGANYGYTF
D gene: NA; clone size: NA; J gene: TRBJ2-7; V gene: TRBV21-1; CDR3 DNA: TGTGCCAGCAGCAACTGCGGACAGGGGACCCCCTACGAGCAGTACTTC; CDR3 protein: CASSNCGQGTPYEQYF
D gene: NA; clone size: NA; J gene: TRBJ2-1; V gene: TRBV19; CDR3 DNA: TGTGCCGGAGGAGGGAGCTCCTACAATGAGCAGTTCTTC; CDR3 protein: CAGGGSSYNEQFF
D gene: NA; clone size: NA; J gene: TRBJ2-3; V gene: TRBV7-2; CDR3 DNA: TGTGCCGGGGGGGCCCAGTATTCAGATACGCAGTATTTT; CDR3 protein: CAGGAQYSDTQYF
D gene: TRBD2; clone size: NA; J gene: TRBJ2-7; V gene: TRBV7-9; CDR3 DNA: TGTGCCAGCAGCGGAGGACTAGCGGGATATCTGGGCGAGCAGTACTTC; CDR3 protein: CASSGGLAGYLGEQYF
D gene: TRBD1; clone size: NA; J gene: TRBJ1-3; V gene: TRBV7-2; CDR3 DNA: TGTGCCAGCAGCTTAGCAATGACAGGGGGCAGAAACACCATATATTTT; CDR3 protein: CASSLAMTGGRNTIYF
D gene: NA; clone size: NA; J gene: TRBJ1-3; V gene: TRBV5-6; CDR3 DNA: TGTGCCAGCAGCTGGCTTACTGGAAACACCATATATTTT; CDR3 protein: CASSWLTGNTIYF
D gene: TRBD1; clone size: NA; J gene: TRBJ1-1; V gene: TRBV6-6; CDR3 DNA: TGTGCCAGCAGCCCCGGACAGGTCACTGAAGCTTTCTTT; CDR3 protein: CASSPGQVTEAFF
D gene: NA; clone size: NA; J gene: TRBJ1-5; V gene: TRBV7-8; CDR3 DNA: TGTGCCAGCAGCCCCGGACAGTTCAATCAGCCCCAGCATTTT; CDR3 protein: CASSPGQFNQPQHF
D gene: TRBD1; clone size: NA; J gene: TRBJ2-7; V gene: TRBV30; CDR3 DNA: TGTGCCTGGACACCCGGGACAGGGGAGCAGTACTTC; CDR3 protein: CAWTPGTGEQYF
D gene: NA; clone size: NA; J gene: TRBJ1-1; V gene: TRBV2; CDR3 DNA: TGTGCCAGCAGTGAAGCTACGGCGGAATACACTGAAGCTTTCTTT; CDR3 protein: CASSEATAEYTEAFF
D gene: NA; clone size: NA; J gene: TRBJ2-3; V gene: TRBV5-1; CDR3 DNA: TGCGCCAGCAGCTTGGCCCAGCAGGGGACCACAGATACGCAGTATTTT; CDR3 protein: CASSLAQQGTTDTQYF
D gene: NA; clone size: NA; J gene: TRBJ1-2; V gene: TRBV19; CDR3 DNA: TGTGCCAGTAGTGTATCGGGACACGTAGCTAACTATGGCTACACCTTC; CDR3 protein: CASSVSGHVANYGYTF
D gene: TRBD1; clone size: few; J gene: TRBJ1-2; V gene: TRBV7-2; CDR3 DNA: TGTGCCAGCAGCTTTTTTCCAGGGGGTAACTATGGCTACACCTTC; CDR3 protein: CASSFFPGGNYGYTF
D gene: NA; clone size: once; J gene: TRBJ2-1; V gene: TRBV15; CDR3 DNA: TGTGCCACCAGTCGCCTAGCGTACAATGAGCAGTTCTTC; CDR3 protein: CATSRLAYNEQFF
D gene: NA; clone size: once; J gene: TRBJ1-4; V gene: TRBV4-2; CDR3 DNA: TGTGCCAGCAGCCAAGGTTCAGGGACAACTAATGAAAAACTGTTTTTT; CDR3 protein: CASSQGSGTTNEKLFF
D gene: NA; clone size: NA; J gene: TRBJ1-5; V gene: TRBV6-2/TRBV6-3; CDR3 DNA: TGTGCCAGCAGTTCGGGACTTTATCAGCCCCAGCATTTT; CDR3 protein: CASSSGLYQPQHF
D gene: TRBD2; clone size: NA; J gene: TRBJ2-3; V gene: TRBV6-6; CDR3 DNA: TGTGCCAGCAGTTGGGGAGAGAGCGGGGGGGCTCATACGCAGTATTTT; CDR3 protein: CASSWGESGGAHTQYF
D gene: NA; clone size: NA; J gene: TRBJ1-1; V gene: TRBV6-5; CDR3 DNA: TGTGCCAGCAGCTCTAGTGGCACATTGAACACTGAAGCTTTCTTT; CDR3 protein: CASSSSGTLNTEAFF
D gene: TRBD2; clone size: NA; J gene: TRBJ2-3; V gene: TRBV10-3; CDR3 DNA: TGTGCCATCAGTGAGCTAACTAGCGGGAGGGGCACAGATACGCAGTATTTT; CDR3 protein: CAISELTSGRGTDTQYF
D gene: NA; clone size: NA; J gene: TRBJ2-3; V gene: TRBV6-1; CDR3 DNA: TGTGCCAGCAGGGAAAGACTTCTTGGTAGCACAGATACGCAGTATTTT; CDR3 protein: CASRERLLGSTDTQYF
D gene: NA; clone size: NA; J gene: TRBJ1-1; V gene: TRBV7-3; CDR3 DNA: TGTGCCAGCAGCTTAAGCCCCAGTCACACTGAAGCTTTCTTT; CDR3 protein: CASSLSPSHTEAFF
D gene: TRBD1; clone size: NA; J gene: TRBJ1-1; V gene: TRBV29-1; CDR3 DNA: TGCAGCGTTACAGGGGGCCACACTGAAGCTTTCTTT; CDR3 protein: CSVTGGHTEAFF
D gene: TRBD1; clone size: NA; J gene: TRBJ1-1; V gene: TRBV27; CDR3 DNA: TGTGCCAGCAGTCACGGACAGGGGTCAAGGTTTACTGAAGCTTTCTTT; CDR3 protein: CASSHGQGSRFTEAFF